This paragraph reports one TCR beta chain. This clonotype showed up many times. Its antigen is not yet known. No qualities accompany the bases; no much larger clone lies one base away. The data belong to a study of read filtering for tumor transcriptome and immune sequencing (TCRdb year 2020). Concerning the study at large: Of the patients in the cohort, 16 to 20 were male and 14 to 15 were female, and their mean age was around 66 years, with a range of roughly 45 to 80. By revised international staging, about 8 patients were R-ISS I, 16 were R-ISS II and over 5 were R-ISS III. Whole-transcriptome libraries were prepared with the TruSeq RNA Access Library Prep Kit after DNase treatment. Per sample, about 4.05 to 11 million TCR-region mapped reads were obtained with IR-seq, compared with only about 80 to 1273 with RNA-seq. Using the same bone marrow samples, the study ran both targeted immune repertoire sequencing and bulk whole-transcriptome sequencing and then compared the TCR repertoires from each method. As a main aim, a read-filtering strategy for immune repertoire data was addressed, with the specific question being whether clonotypes supported by a single read should be removed. Findings and caveats that apply to the study as a whole: IR-seq captured clonotypes at much higher depth and more reliably than RNA-seq, and smaller IR-seq throughput sufficed to identify most shared clonotypes. Removing single-read clonotypes increased the correlation between IR-seq and RNA-seq shared clonotype proportions. Rather than purified T cells, the sorted CD138-negative fraction was a mixed bone marrow immune population. In IR-seq, single-read clonotypes were approximately 82% of clonotypes but approximately 4% of total reads; in RNA-seq they were about 68% of clonotypes and about 40% of reads.

TCR libraries were built from approximately 0.4 ug RNA with the Immunoverse kit, using molecular barcoded adaptors covering alpha/delta and beta/gamma chains. TCR library preparation used the same RNA that went into transcriptome sequencing. Sequencing of the TCR libraries was done on an Illumina HiSeq 4000 with 2 x 150 cycles. Processing in the source paper ran as follows. TCR reads were aligned to human V, D, J and C references and assembled into CDR3 clonotypes with MiXCR, including quality filtering and error correction. Clonotype counts and gene usage diversity were analyzed with the tcR package in R. For inspection of raw mapping reads, RNA-seq reads were mapped by STAR aligner version 2.5.3a onto GRCh37 of the human genome. To test the effect of sequencing depth on detected clonotypes, IR-seq fastq files were randomly downsampled using Seqtk 1.3. TCRdb's own reprocessing of the public reads used fastp at Q25 and MiXCR and kept productive beta chains. CDR3 protein sequences are deduplicated, and each keeps its most common genes and DNA. The V and J calls were not made by the authors but by TCRdb's processing. The sample profile shows 35,000 to 40,000 distinct CDR3 sequences; roughly an eighth of them were found once. The ten biggest clones cover less than 40% of the sample.

Each patient had bone marrow sampled at the time of active disease. Ficoll-Hypaque density gradient centrifugation was used to isolate bone marrow mononuclear cells. Myeloma plasma cells were removed and CD138-negative cells were collected by negative selection after labeling with CD138 magnetic microbeads on a MACS separator. Flow cytometry on an Attune NxT with CD138 antibodies was used to check the purity of the isolated cells. TRIzol reagent was used to extract total RNA, which was then quantified with a NanoDrop spectrophotometer. For each patient, paired RNA-seq and IR-seq were run on the CD138-negative bone marrow sample from that patient. CDR1 and CDR2, per the germline V gene, are SGHRS and YFSETQ. The CDR3 covers 16 residues, taking in both the cysteine and the phenylalanine. This entry keeps only the CDR3 DNA: 48 bases, framed from base 1. V was cut back by 1 base and J by 0 bases, leaving a gap of 11 bases between them.

This sequence was found in a donor at least 40 years old with multiple myeloma. Sequenced: a population of CD138-negative cells sorted from bone marrow. The cell subset or site label on this specimen signifies: bone marrow mononuclear cells depleted of CD138+ plasma/myeloma cells by negative magnetic selection. The sequence is built from TRBV5-1 and TRBJ2-4, with the D gene call left open. For the CDR3, the sequence is CASSLTFQLAKNIQYF. The DNA sequence is given as TGCGCCAGCAGCTTGACCTTTCAACTAGCCAAAAACATTCAGTACTTC.